The rows below give T cell receptor beta chains drawn from one sample of a study of PD-L1 blockade in urothelial cancer. Assay used: immunoSEQ multiplex PCR; TCRdb lists only in-frame clones, some missing. This table has more than 70,000 clones, 85% to 90% appearing once. The sequences come from PBMCs, collected around atezolizumab (anti-PD-L1) treatment. The receptors derive from a man in his 60s with urothelial cancer. Both conserved end residues are part of each CDR3. D genes are given only for firm matches. Clone size is stated in some rows and not others, as once, few, many or a class when expanded.

>TRBD2|.|TRBJ2-5|15|TRBV7-9
TGTGCCAGCAGCTTAGTCTTCGGGGGGATAGAGACCCAGTACTTC
CASSLVFGGIETQYF
>.|.|TRBJ1-1|14|TRBV7-6
TGTGCCAGCAGCGGCGGGAGCCCTCAGAATGAAGCTTTCTTT
CASSGGSPQNEAFF
>TRBD1|.|TRBJ2-7|14|TRBV7-9
TGTGCCAGCAGCCCGGGACAGGGGCCCTACGAGCAGTACTTC
CASSPGQGPYEQYF
>.|.|TRBJ1-1|17|TRBV11-2
TGTGCCAGCACCACAACCGCCCTTGTCAGGTTGGACACTGAAGCTTTCTTT
CASTTTALVRLDTEAFF
>.|.|TRBJ2-6|16|TRBV28
TGTGCCAGCAGCTATGCTACAGCCTCTGGGGCCAACGTCCTGACTTTC
CASSYATASGANVLTF
>TRBD1|.|TRBJ2-7|14|TRBV5-5
TGTGCCAGCAGCATACGACAGGGGGCAAACGAGCAGTACTTC
CASSIRQGANEQYF
>.|.|TRBJ1-2|16|TRBV6-6
TGTGCCAGCAGTTCCTTCGAGTCAGGGCCAAACTATGGCTACACCTTC
CASSSFESGPNYGYTF
>TRBD1|.|TRBJ2-7|12|TRBV28
TGTGCCAGCAGTCAATTTCCGGGACAGGGCGACTTC
CASSQFPGQGDF
>.|.|TRBJ2-5|15|TRBV28
TGTGCCAGCAGTTCTTCTACGCGGAACCAAGAGACCCAGTACTTC
CASSSSTRNQETQYF
>.|.|TRBJ1-1|16|TRBV5-1
TGCGCCAGCAGCGAGGAGCCGAGTAGGAAGGACACTGAAGCTTTCTTT
CASSEEPSRKDTEAFF
>.|.|TRBJ2-5|12|TRBV2
TGTGCCAGCAGTATCGGGGGAGAGACCCAGTACTTC
CASSIGGETQYF
>TRBD1|.|TRBJ1-2|13|TRBV28
TGTGCCAGCGGCAGGGACAGATTCCATGGCTACACCTTC
CASGRDRFHGYTF
>.|once|TRBJ2-7|12|TRBV25-1
TGTGCCAGCAGTGAAGGCAGCTACGAGCAGTACTTC
CASSEGSYEQYF
>.|.|TRBJ1-6|16|TRBV6-6
TGTGCCAGCAGGGCTACAGGGAGCTCCTATAATTCACCCCTCCACTTT
CASRATGSSYNSPLHF
>TRBD1|few|TRBJ1-1|13|TRBV6-5
TGTGCCAGCAGGTCCAGTGGACAGGGGTTGGCTTTCTTT
CASRSSGQGLAFF
>TRBD1|.|TRBJ1-1|16|TRBV19
TGTGCCAGTAAGGCGTTCAGGGGGCGGAAGGACACTGAAGCTTTCTTT
CASKAFRGRKDTEAFF
>.|.|TRBJ2-7|17|TRBV19
TGTGCCAGTAGTAGGTATCAAGGGGGCGGGAGGCCCTACGAGCAGTACTTC
CASSRYQGGGRPYEQYF
>TRBD2|.|TRBJ2-3|15|TRBV12-5
TGTGCTAGTGGACCTCCTAGCGGGAGTATAGATACGCAGTATTTT
CASGPPSGSIDTQYF
>TRBD1|.|TRBJ1-4|15|TRBV28
TGTGCCAGCAGTTCACCGCGGGGACAGGGAGGGAGAGGATTTTTT
CASSSPRGQGGRGFF
>TRBD1|.|TRBJ2-1|16|TRBV6-5
TGTGCCAGCAGTTACCGGGTGCTCAGGGGGCGGAATGAGCAGTTCTTC
CASSYRVLRGRNEQFF
>.|.|TRBJ1-3|17|TRBV5-1
TGCGCCAGCAGAAAAGCCCTAGACAGAAAGATTGGAAACACCATATATTTT
CASRKALDRKIGNTIYF
>.|.|TRBJ2-1|13|TRBV7-3
TGTGCCAGCAGCTTAACAGAGTACAATGAGCAGTTCTTC
CASSLTEYNEQFF
>.|.|TRBJ1-1|13|TRBV6-1
TGTGCCAGCAGTGACAGGGGTAACACTGAAGCTTTCTTT
CASSDRGNTEAFF
>.|.|TRBJ1-1|14|TRBV2
TGTGCCAGCACCGGTCAGGGTCGGTACACTGAAGCTTTCTTT
CASTGQGRYTEAFF
>.|.|TRBJ2-7|15|TRBV18
TGTGCCAGCTCACTACAGGACGGCCCCTCTGACGAGCAGTACTTC
CASSLQDGPSDEQYF
>TRBD2|.|TRBJ2-4|14|TRBV5-1
TGCGCCAGCAGCTCGGACGGGACTACAGGCATTCAGTACTTC
CASSSDGTTGIQYF
>TRBD1|.|TRBJ2-5|13|TRBV5-1
TGCGCCAGTACAGGGGGCGCGGTGAAGACCCAGTACTTC
CASTGGAVKTQYF
>TRBD2|.|TRBJ2-3|17|TRBV7-2
TGTGCCAGCAGCTTACTTGGCTTAGCGGGAGGGGCAGATACGCAGTATTTT
CASSLLGLAGGADTQYF
>TRBD1|.|TRBJ1-1|11|TRBV20-1
TGCAGTGCTAGTACAGGGGGTGAAGCTTTCTTT
CSASTGGEAFF